The 19 T cell receptor beta chains below all came from one sample that was sequenced in a study of OX40 agonist ivuxolimab in advanced cancers. The data were produced by immunoSEQ multiplex PCR, yet TCRdb's version contains in-frame clones alone and is incomplete. There are tens of thousands of clones in the sample; about 90% occur only once, and about a tenth lies in the top ten. The sequenced sample was CD4+ or CD8+ T cells sorted from blood, obtained in a trial of the OX40 agonist ivuxolimab. These receptors were taken from an adult with an advanced solid tumor such as melanoma, head and neck, liver or kidney cancer.

J is TRBJ1-2 and V is TRBV7-6; D call uncertain. The V gene's germline CDR1 is SGHVS and CDR2 FNYEAQ. The CDR3 is made up of 12 amino acids. Deletions cut 3 bases from V and 4 bases from J, with 6 bases between. The CDR3 is CASSLVVYGYTF. The CDR3 nucleotides are TGTGCCAGCAGCTTGGTTGTCTATGGCTACACCTTC. Looking up the rest from reference TRBV7-6 and TRBJ1-2 gives the full variable domain: GAGVSQSPRYKVTKRGQDVALRCDPISGHVSLYWYRQALGQGPEFLTYFNYEAQQDKSGLPNDRFSAERPEGSISTLTIQRTEQRDSAMYRCASSLVVYGYTFGSGTRLTVV.

This chain uses TRBV14 with TRBJ1-2; TRBD1 matches 8 bases. CDR1 and CDR2 from the germline V gene are SGHDN and FVKESK. Germline trimming cut 4 bases from V and 7 bases from J; bases unmatched to any gene: 5. This CDR3 spans 13 amino acids. CDR3 sequence reads: CASSPGQGVGYTF. The CDR3 DNA reads as TGTGCCAGCAGCCCCGGACAGGGCGTTGGCTACACCTTC.

The rearrangement joins TRBV10-2 to TRBJ1-2; 7 bases agree with TRBD1. The CDR3 runs 13 residues. The V segment lost 8 bases and the J segment 4 bases; nucleotides outside the gene matches: 7. Germline CDR1 and CDR2: WSHSY and SAAADI. The CDR3 DNA reads as TGCGCCAGCGGGCGGGGACAGATCTATGGCTACACCTTC. This encodes CASGRGQIYGYTF.

The rearrangement joins TRBV2 to TRBJ2-7, with TRBD2 matching 8 bases. This CDR3 region has 14 residues. Germline trimming cut 4 bases from V and 9 bases from J; bases unmatched to any gene: 11. The germline CDR1 and CDR2 sequences are SNHLY and FYNNEI. CDR3 sequence: CASSVSPQRGLQYF. Here the CDR3 DNA reads TGTGCCAGCAGTGTTTCCCCTCAGCGGGGGTTGCAGTACTTC.

This sequence joins TRBV9 and TRBJ2-5, with 9 bases lining up with TRBD1. Germline V gene lookup returns CDR1 SGDLS and CDR2 YYNGEE. V dropped 4 bases and J dropped 5; count of bases not matched to a gene: 9. This CDR3 spans 15 amino acids. In DNA form, the CDR3 reads TGTGCCAGCAGCATAACAGGGGGCAGGGGGGAGACCCAGTACTTC. Its translation: CASSITGGRGETQYF.

This clone was seen a single time. This sequence joins TRBV6-6 and TRBJ1-2; D gene uncertain. Looked up from germline, CDR1 is MNHNY and CDR2 is SVGAGI (reference sequence). This CDR3 has 11 residues. Trimming cost V 6 bases and J 0 bases, with 2 bases left between them. CDR3 residues: CASSPNYGYTF. The CDR3 nucleotides read TGTGCCAGCAGCCCTAACTATGGCTACACCTTC.

V and J are TRBV5-1 and TRBJ1-6, with D possibly matching TRBD1 (5 bases). Germline CDR1 and CDR2: SGHRS and YFSETQ. The CDR3 is 14 amino acids. Trimming removed 4 bases from V and 8 bases from J, with 13 bases in between. Here the CDR3 reads CASSPGQTDSPLHF. As DNA, the CDR3 is TGCGCCAGCAGCCCCGGACAAACTGATTCACCCCTCCACTTT.

The rearrangement uses TRBV4-1 and TRBJ2-1; D is unresolved. From germline, CDR1 is MGHRA and CDR2 YSYEKL. Deletions cut 4 bases from V and 10 bases from J, with 14 bases between. This CDR3 has 13 residues. The CDR3 protein is CASSPLGLREQFF. CDR3 sequence (DNA): TGCGCCAGCAGCCCCCTCGGTCTGCGGGAGCAGTTCTTC.

This clone has just one count. CDR3 loop: CASSLGAGGAYEQYF. Written as DNA, the CDR3 is TGCGCCAGCAGCTTGGGGGCGGGGGGAGCCTACGAGCAGTACTTC. This sequence joins TRBV5-1 and TRBJ2-7; 8 bases match TRBD2. The germline V gene encodes CDR1 SGHRS and CDR2 YFSETQ. The CDR3 runs 15 residues. The V and J ends lost 0 bases and 2 bases, in that order; junction bases with no gene match: 4.

Turning to this clone: The identical CDR3 is also encoded by other nucleotide sequences in the sample. The V and J genes are TRBV7-2 and TRBJ2-7; 9 bases align to TRBD2. Per the germline V gene, CDR1 is SGHTA and CDR2 is FQGNSA. Trimming removed 6 bases from V and 2 bases from J; junction bases left unmatched: 8. This CDR3 is built from 15 residues. The CDR3 spells CASSRTSGSAYEQYF. CDR3 nucleotide sequence: TGTGCCAGCAGTCGCACTAGCGGGTCTGCCTACGAGCAGTACTTC.

This rearrangement joins TRBV28 to TRBJ1-2; 7 positions match TRBD1. Per germline, CDR1 MDHEN and CDR2 SYDVKM. V was pared by 4 bases and J by 4 bases, with 15 bases of the junction left unmatched. The length of the CDR3 is 17 residues. The CDR3 nucleotides read TGTGCCAGCAGTTATACAGGGGCCTTTCGGGAGAGCTATGGCTACACCTTC. Residues: CASSYTGAFRESYGYTF.

This rearrangement joins TRBV15 to TRBJ2-7, with 9 bases fitting TRBD2. The V segment lost 0 bases and the J segment 4 bases; nucleotides outside the gene matches: 7. CDR3 length equals 16 residues. Per germline, CDR1 LNHNV and CDR2 YYDKDF (reference sequence). CDR3: CATSREGSGGAYEQYF. In DNA form, the CDR3 reads TGTGCCACCAGCAGAGAGGGTAGCGGGGGAGCTTACGAGCAGTACTTC.

The rearrangement uses TRBV19 and TRBJ2-1; either TRBD1 or TRBD2 may fit D (5 bases each). The V gene's germline CDR1 is LNHDA and CDR2 SQIVND (reference sequence). Between the trimmed V and J ends, which lost 7 bases and 0 bases, there was a span of 13 bases. The CDR3 consists of 15 residues. CDR3 protein: CASMGRKSSYNEQFF. The CDR3 nucleotides are TGTGCCAGTATGGGACGGAAGAGCTCCTACAATGAGCAGTTCTTC.

The V and J genes are TRBV29-1 and TRBJ1-1, with D possibly being TRBD1 (5 bases). Deletions cut 7 bases from V and 2 bases from J, with 14 bases between. The CDR3 covers 13 residues. Germline CDR1 SQVTM, CDR2 ANQGSEA. The CDR3 nucleotides read TGCAGCGCCGACCGGGACTTTAACACTGAAGCTTTCTTT. This sequence encodes CSADRDFNTEAFF.

The chain carries TRBV2 and TRBJ1-4; 7 bases line up with TRBD1. V lost 7 bases, J lost 3 bases, and 11 bases stayed unmatched. From germline, CDR1 is SNHLY and CDR2 FYNNEI. The CDR3 spans 16 residues. CDR3 DNA sequence: TGTGCCAGCAAGGGGTTTACCGGGACAGCTAATGAAAAACTGTTTTTT. This codes for CASKGFTGTANEKLFF.

The V call is TRBV7-3, the J call TRBJ2-7; D remains unclear. The germline V gene encodes CDR1 SGHTA and CDR2 FQGTGA. Between the trimmed V and J ends, which lost 4 bases and 5 bases, there was a span of 6 bases. CDR3 length equals 11 residues. CDR3 region: CASSSHHEQYF. CDR3 sequence (DNA): TGTGCCAGCAGCTCCCACCACGAGCAGTACTTC.

This clone was recorded a few times. The rearrangement links TRBV5-6 to TRBJ2-1, with 7 positions matching TRBD2. Germline V gene sequence: CDR1 SGHDT, CDR2 YYEEEE. V gave up 5 bases and J gave up 11 bases; unmatched junction bases: 7. The CDR3 consists of 12 residues. The DNA of the CDR3 is TGTGCCAGCAGTCTGGGGGGGTTGAAGCAGTTCTTC. Its protein is CASSLGGLKQFF. Filled out from reference TRBV5-6 and TRBJ2-1, the complete variable domain reads DAGVTQSPTHLIKTRGQQVTLRCSPKSGHDTVSWYQQALGQGPQFIFQYYEEEERQRGNFPDRFSGHQFPNYSSELNVNALLLGDSALYLCASSLGGLKQFFGPGTRLTVL.

This chain uses TRBV2 with TRBJ1-3; possibly TRBD1 for D (6 bases). Germline V gene sequence: CDR1 SNHLY, CDR2 FYNNEI. CDR3 length: 15 residues. Between the trimmed V and J ends, which lost 1 base and 4 bases, there was a span of 11 bases. In DNA form, the CDR3 reads TGTGCCAGCAGTGAAGGGACAGTTTCCGGAAACACCATATATTTT. Its translation: CASSEGTVSGNTIYF.

This chain links TRBV6-1 with TRBJ2-2; D is perhaps TRBD2 (6 bases). The V and J ends lost 2 bases and 0 bases respectively, with 16 bases between them. The germline gives CDR1 MNHNS, CDR2 SASEGT. CDR3 length: 18 amino acids. The CDR3 DNA reads as TGTGCCAGCAGTGAAAGGACGTGGGACTTATCGAACACCGGGGAGCTGTTTTTT. Translating gives CASSERTWDLSNTGELFF.